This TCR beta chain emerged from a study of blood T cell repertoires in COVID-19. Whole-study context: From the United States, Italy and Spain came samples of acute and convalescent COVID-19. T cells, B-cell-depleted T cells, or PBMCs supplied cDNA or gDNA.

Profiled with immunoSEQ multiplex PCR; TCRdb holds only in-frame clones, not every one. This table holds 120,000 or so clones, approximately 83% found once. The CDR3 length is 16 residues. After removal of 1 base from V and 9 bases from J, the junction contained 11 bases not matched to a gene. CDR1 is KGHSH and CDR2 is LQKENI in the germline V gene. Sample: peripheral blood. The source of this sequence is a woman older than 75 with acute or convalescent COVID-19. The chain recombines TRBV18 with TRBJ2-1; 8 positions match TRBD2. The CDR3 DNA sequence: TGTGCCAGCTCACCACATCACGGGGGGGCCGGCGGTGAGCAGTTCTTC. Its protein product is CASSPHHGGAGGEQFF.